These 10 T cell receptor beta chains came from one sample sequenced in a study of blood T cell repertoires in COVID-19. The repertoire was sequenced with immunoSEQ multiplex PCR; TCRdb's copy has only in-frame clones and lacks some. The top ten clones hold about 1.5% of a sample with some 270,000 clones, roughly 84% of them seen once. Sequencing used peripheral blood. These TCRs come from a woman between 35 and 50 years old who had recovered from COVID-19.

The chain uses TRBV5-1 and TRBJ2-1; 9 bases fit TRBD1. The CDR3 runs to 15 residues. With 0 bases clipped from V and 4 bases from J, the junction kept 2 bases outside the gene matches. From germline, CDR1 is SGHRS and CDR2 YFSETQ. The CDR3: CASSLVGQGYNEQFF. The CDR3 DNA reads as TGCGCCAGCAGCTTGGTAGGACAGGGGTACAATGAGCAGTTCTTC.

This chain's CDR3 is CASSPKTVNTGELFF. In DNA form, the CDR3 reads TGTGCCAGCTCACCGAAGACAGTGAACACCGGGGAGCTGTTTTTT. The rearrangement joins TRBV18 to TRBJ2-2; TRBD1 might be the D (5 bases). This CDR3 is built from 15 residues. Germline loops: CDR1 KGHSH, CDR2 LQKENI. The germline V and J ends were trimmed by 3 bases and 1 base, with 9 bases remaining between them.

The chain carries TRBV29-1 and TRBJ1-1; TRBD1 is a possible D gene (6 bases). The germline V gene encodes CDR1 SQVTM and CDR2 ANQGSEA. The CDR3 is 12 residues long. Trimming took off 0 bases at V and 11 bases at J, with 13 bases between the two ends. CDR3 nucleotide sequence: TGCAGCGTTGAAGATGTGAGGGGGTGGGCTTTCTTT. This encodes CSVEDVRGWAFF. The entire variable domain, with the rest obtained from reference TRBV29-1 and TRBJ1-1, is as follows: SAVISQKPSRDICQRGTSLTIQCQVDSQVTMMFWYRQQPGQSLTLIATANQGSEATYESGFVIDKFPISRPNLTFSTLTVSNMSPEDSSIYLCSVEDVRGWAFFGQGTRLTVV.

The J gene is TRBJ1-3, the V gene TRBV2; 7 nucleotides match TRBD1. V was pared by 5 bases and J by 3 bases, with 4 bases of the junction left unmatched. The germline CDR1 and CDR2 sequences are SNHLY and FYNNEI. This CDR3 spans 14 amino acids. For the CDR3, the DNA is TGTGCCAGCAGTCGGGACAGCTTTGGAAACACCATATATTTT. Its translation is CASSRDSFGNTIYF.

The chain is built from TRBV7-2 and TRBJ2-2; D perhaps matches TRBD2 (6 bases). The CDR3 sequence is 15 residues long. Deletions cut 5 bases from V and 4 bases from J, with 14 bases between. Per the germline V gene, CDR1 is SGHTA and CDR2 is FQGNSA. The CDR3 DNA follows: TGTGCCAGCAGCCGGAGCCGGCGGGGCACCGGGGAGCTGTTTTTT. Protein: CASSRSRRGTGELFF.

The CDR3 region has the DNA TGTGCCAGCAGCCCCGGACAGGGGGTTGAAAAACTGTTTTTT. Translated: CASSPGQGVEKLFF. The chain joins TRBV11-2 to TRBJ1-4, with 10 bases fitting TRBD1. Germline V CDR1 and CDR2: SGHAT, FQNNGV. CDR3 length equals 14 residues. With V trimmed by 5 bases and J by 7 bases, 4 bases remained unmatched. The entire variable domain, with the rest obtained from reference TRBV11-2 and TRBJ1-4, is as follows: EAGVAQSPRYKIIEKRQSVAFWCNPISGHATLYWYQQILGQGPKLLIQFQNNGVVDDSQLPKDRFSAERLKGVDSTLKIQPAKLEDSAVYLCASSPGQGVEKLFFGSGTQLSVL.

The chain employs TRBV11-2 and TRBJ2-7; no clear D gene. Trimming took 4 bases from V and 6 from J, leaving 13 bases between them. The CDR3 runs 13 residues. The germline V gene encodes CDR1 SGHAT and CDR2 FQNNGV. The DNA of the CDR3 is TGTGCCAGCAGCTCCTCCTACGTACCCGAGCAGTACTTC. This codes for CASSSSYVPEQYF.

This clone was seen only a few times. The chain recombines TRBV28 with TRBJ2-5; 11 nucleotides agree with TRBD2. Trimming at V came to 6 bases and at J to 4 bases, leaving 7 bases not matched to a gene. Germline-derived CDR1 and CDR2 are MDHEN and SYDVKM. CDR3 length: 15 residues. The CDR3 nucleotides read TGTGCCAGCAGACTAGCGGGGGCAACGATAGAGACCCAGTACTTC. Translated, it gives CASRLAGATIETQYF.

DNA for the CDR3: TGTGCCAGCAGTTTAGGAGTGATGAACACTGAAGCTTTCTTT. Its translation: CASSLGVMNTEAFF. The chain carries TRBV28 and TRBJ1-1; unclear D gene. V lost 2 bases to trimming and J lost 0 bases, with 7 bases between them. The CDR3 loop spans 14 amino acids. Germline V gene lookup returns CDR1 MDHEN and CDR2 SYDVKM.

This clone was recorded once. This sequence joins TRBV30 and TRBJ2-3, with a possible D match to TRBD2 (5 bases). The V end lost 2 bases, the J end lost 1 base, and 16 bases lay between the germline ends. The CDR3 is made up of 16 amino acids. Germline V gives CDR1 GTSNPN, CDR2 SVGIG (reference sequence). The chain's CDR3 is CAWSKGRGRGTDTQYF. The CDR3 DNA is TGTGCCTGGAGTAAAGGGAGAGGACGAGGCACAGATACGCAGTATTTT.